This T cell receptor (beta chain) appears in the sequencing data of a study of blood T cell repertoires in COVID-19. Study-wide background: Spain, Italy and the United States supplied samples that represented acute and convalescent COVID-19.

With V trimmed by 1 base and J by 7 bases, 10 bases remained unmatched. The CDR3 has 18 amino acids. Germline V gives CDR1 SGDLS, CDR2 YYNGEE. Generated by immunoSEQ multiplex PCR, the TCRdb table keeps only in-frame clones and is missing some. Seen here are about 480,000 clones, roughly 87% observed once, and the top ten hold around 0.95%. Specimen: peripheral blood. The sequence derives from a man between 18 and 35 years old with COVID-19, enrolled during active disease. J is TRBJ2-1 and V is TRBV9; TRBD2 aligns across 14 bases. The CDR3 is CASSVSGLAGGLRNEQFF. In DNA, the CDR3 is TGTGCCAGCAGCGTATCCGGACTAGCGGGAGGACTTAGGAATGAGCAGTTCTTC.